The next 17 T cell receptor beta chains were all read from a single sample in a study of T cell responses to AZD1222 COVID-19 vaccine. Repertoires were generated with immunoSEQ multiplex PCR, while TCRdb's copy carries only in-frame clones and drops some. Altogether 120,000 or so clones are present, around 91% being singletons, with the ten largest covering 4% to 5.5%. Sequenced material: peripheral blood, taken on day 0 of MenACWY control vaccination. All receptors come from an adult in good health.

V and J are TRBV9 and TRBJ1-2, with 7 bases aligning to TRBD1. Trimming removed 4 bases from V and 1 base from J; junction bases left unmatched: 4. The CDR3 contains 14 residues. The germline V gene encodes CDR1 SGDLS and CDR2 YYNGEE. The CDR3 spells CASSPQGNNYGYTF. The CDR3 DNA reads TGTGCCAGCAGCCCACAGGGGAATAACTATGGCTACACCTTC.

The chain recombines TRBV12-3 or TRBV12-4 with TRBJ1-2, with 7 bases fitting TRBD1. Trimming cost V 6 bases and J 7 bases; bases outside gene matches: 5. This CDR3 region has 12 residues. CDR3 in amino acids: CASRQGRGGYTF. In DNA, the CDR3 is TGTGCCAGCAGACAGGGGCGGGGTGGCTACACCTTC.

The genes are TRBV24-1 and TRBJ2-3; no firm D call. In germline, CDR1 is KGHDR, CDR2 SFDVKD. Trimming took off 4 bases at V and 3 bases at J, with 10 bases between the two ends. The CDR3 sequence is 14 residues long. The CDR3 reads CATSESDRTDTQYF. In DNA, the CDR3 is TGTGCCACCAGTGAATCCGACCGAACAGATACGCAGTATTTT.

The V gene is TRBV7-9, the J gene TRBJ1-4, with 8 nucleotides matching TRBD1. Trimming removed 5 bases from V and 3 bases from J; junction bases left unmatched: 5. The CDR3 sequence is 15 residues long. CDR1 is SEHNR, CDR2 FQNEAQ, per germline (reference sequence). CDR3 nucleotide sequence: TGTGCCAGCAGCCTGCAGGGGGCATCTAATGAAAAACTGTTTTTT. Translated, it gives CASSLQGASNEKLFF.

The J gene is TRBJ2-3, the V gene TRBV3-1 (or the pseudogene TRBV3-2); the match to TRBD1 covers 10 bases. After removal of 1 base from V and 4 bases from J, the junction contained 8 bases not matched to a gene. This CDR3 region has 17 residues. Germline V gene sequence: CDR1 LGHDT, CDR2 YNNKEL (reference sequence). The CDR3 loop is CASSQASGTGVSDTQYF. CDR3 in DNA: TGTGCCAGCAGCCAAGCTTCCGGGACAGGGGTATCAGATACGCAGTATTTT.

The chain recombines TRBV9 with TRBJ1-4, with a weak D call TRBD1 (6 bases). The CDR3 sequence is 15 residues long. CDR1 is SGDLS and CDR2 is YYNGEE in the germline V gene. V was clipped by 2 bases and J by 3 bases, with 11 bases between them. The CDR3 spells CASSVTGTPNEKLFF. CDR3 DNA sequence: TGTGCCAGCAGCGTTACAGGGACGCCTAATGAAAAACTGTTTTTT.

The CDR3 here is CATSDVGDRVGETQYF. CDR3 bases: TGTGCCACCAGTGATGTGGGGGACAGGGTGGGGGAGACCCAGTACTTC. The chain recombines TRBV24-1 with TRBJ2-5; TRBD1 matches at 9 bases. This CDR3 is 16 amino acids long. J lost 5 bases, V lost 3 bases, and 9 bases had no gene match. Germline V lookup: CDR1 KGHDR, CDR2 SFDVKD.

The chain uses TRBV29-1 and TRBJ2-5, with D hard to call. The germline V and J ends were trimmed by 5 bases and 2 bases, with 9 bases remaining between them. Per germline, CDR1 SQVTM and CDR2 ANQGSEA. There are 12 residues in the CDR3. The CDR3 reads CSVSGGQETQYF. The CDR3 DNA reads TGCAGCGTTTCTGGCGGACAAGAGACCCAGTACTTC.

This clone was recorded only once. This chain joins TRBV19 and TRBJ1-6; tentative D call: TRBD1 (6 bases). Germline V gene sequence: CDR1 LNHDA, CDR2 SQIVND (reference sequence). V was cut by 4 bases and J by 2 bases, with 9 bases left in between. This CDR3 spans 15 amino acids. In nucleotides, the CDR3 is TGTGCCAGTAGTACAGGGGTGACCTATAATTCACCCCTCCACTTT. This sequence encodes CASSTGVTYNSPLHF.

This rearrangement joins TRBV11-2 to TRBJ1-2, with 10 bases identical to TRBD1. Germline CDR1 and CDR2: SGHAT and FQNNGV. The CDR3 consists of 16 residues. Unmatched junction bases numbered 10, after V lost 4 bases and J lost 5 bases. The CDR3 is CASSYATGGTVYGYTF. The DNA for the CDR3 is TGTGCCAGCAGCTATGCGACAGGGGGCACCGTTTATGGCTACACCTTC.

In nucleotides, the CDR3 is TGTGCCAGCAGCTCCTCGGGACAGGAGGTAGCCGGGGAGCTGTTTTTT. Translated: CASSSSGQEVAGELFF. V gene TRBV7-9 combines with J gene TRBJ2-2; the match to TRBD1 covers 8 bases. The CDR3 consists of 16 residues. V shed 4 bases and J 6 bases; nucleotides not matched to a gene: 10. Germline V gives CDR1 SEHNR, CDR2 FQNEAQ (reference sequence).

The chain recombines TRBV5-6 with TRBJ2-7, with D tentatively TRBD1 (6 bases). V was pared by 3 bases and J by 2 bases, with 15 bases between. This CDR3 has 15 residues. Per germline, CDR1 SGHDT and CDR2 YYEEEE. CDR3 loop: CASSYSTGSPYEQYV. CDR3 DNA sequence: TGTGCCAGCAGCTATTCGACAGGTTCCCCCTACGAGCAGTACGTC.

The V gene is TRBV11-2, the J gene TRBJ1-2, with D tentatively TRBD1 (6 bases). V lost 0 bases and J lost 6, with 17 bases in between. Germline V CDR1 and CDR2: SGHAT, FQNNGV. This CDR3 contains 16 residues. The CDR3 DNA sequence: TGTGCCAGCAGCTTAGATCTGGGGGGCGCGGTGCATGGCTACACCTTC. Translation gives CASSLDLGGAVHGYTF. The full variable domain, its missing parts supplied by reference TRBV11-2 and TRBJ1-2, is EAGVAQSPRYKIIEKRQSVAFWCNPISGHATLYWYQQILGQGPKLLIQFQNNGVVDDSQLPKDRFSAERLKGVDSTLKIQPAKLEDSAVYLCASSLDLGGAVHGYTFGSGTRLTVV.

V usage is TRBV7-2 and J usage is TRBJ1-5; D possibly corresponds to TRBD1 (5 bases). CDR3 length: 15 residues. Trimming left V 3 bases short and J 4 bases short, with 13 bases between. The germline gives CDR1 SGHTA, CDR2 FQGNSA. CDR3 residues: CASSLSQGNNQPQHF. As DNA, the CDR3 is TGTGCCAGCAGCTTGAGCCAGGGTAATAATCAGCCCCAGCATTTT. Based on the CDR3 plus reference TRBV7-2 and TRBJ1-5, the full variable domain is GAGVSQSPSNKVTEKGKDVELRCDPISGHTALYWYRQSLGQGLEFLIYFQGNSAPDKSGLPSDRFSAERTGGSVSTLTIQRTQQEDSAVYLCASSLSQGNNQPQHFGDGTRLSIL.

In DNA, the CDR3 is TGCAGCGTTGAACTAGTGGATACGCAGTATTTT. Protein sequence: CSVELVDTQYF. This chain connects TRBV29-1 to TRBJ2-3; no definite D call. In germline, CDR1 is SQVTM, CDR2 ANQGSEA. The CDR3 extends over 11 amino acids. Trimming removed 2 bases at V and 6 bases at J, with 6 bases between.

The count of this clone is one. J is TRBJ2-7 and V is TRBV18; unclear D gene. From germline, CDR1 is KGHSH and CDR2 LQKENI. V shed 0 bases and J shed 4 bases, with 4 bases lying between them. This CDR3 is 12 amino acids long. CDR3 sequence: CASSPPSYEQYF. CDR3 nucleotides: TGTGCCAGCTCACCACCATCTTACGAGCAGTACTTC. Combining the CDR3 with reference TRBV18 and TRBJ2-7 gives the whole variable domain NAGVMQNPRHLVRRRGQEARLRCSPMKGHSHVYWYRQLPEEGLKFMVYLQKENIIDESGMPKERFSAEFPKEGPSILRIQQVVRGDSAAYFCASSPPSYEQYFGPGTRLTVT.

This clone was seen just once. The chain uses TRBV10-3 and TRBJ2-5; 8 nucleotides line up with TRBD1. J lost 5 bases, V lost 0 bases, and 11 bases had no gene match. The germline CDR1 and CDR2 sequences are ENHRY and SYGVKD. The CDR3 loop spans 17 amino acids. The CDR3, as DNA: TGTGCCATCAGTGAGTCTGGGACAGGTACCCTTGGGGAGACCCAGTACTTC. Amino acids: CAISESGTGTLGETQYF.